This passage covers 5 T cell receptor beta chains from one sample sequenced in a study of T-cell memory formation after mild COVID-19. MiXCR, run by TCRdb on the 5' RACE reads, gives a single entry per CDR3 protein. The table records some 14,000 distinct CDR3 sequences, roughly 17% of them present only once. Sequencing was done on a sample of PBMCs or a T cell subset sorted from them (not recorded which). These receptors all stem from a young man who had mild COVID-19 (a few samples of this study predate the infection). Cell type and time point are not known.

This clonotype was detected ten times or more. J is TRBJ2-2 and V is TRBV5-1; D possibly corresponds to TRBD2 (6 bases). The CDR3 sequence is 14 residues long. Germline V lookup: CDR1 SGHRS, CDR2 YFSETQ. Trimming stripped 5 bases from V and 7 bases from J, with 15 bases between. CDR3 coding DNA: TGCGCCAGCAGATGGGACCTCGGGGGCGGGGAGCTGTTTTTT. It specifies CASRWDLGGGELFF.

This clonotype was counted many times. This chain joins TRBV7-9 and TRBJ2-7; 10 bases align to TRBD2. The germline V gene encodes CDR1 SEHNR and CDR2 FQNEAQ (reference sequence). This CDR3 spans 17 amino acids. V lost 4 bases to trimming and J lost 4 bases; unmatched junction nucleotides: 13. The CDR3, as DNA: TGTGCCAGCAGCTCCGCGATAGCGGGGGGACTGCGATACGAGCAGTACGTC. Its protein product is CASSSAIAGGLRYEQYV.

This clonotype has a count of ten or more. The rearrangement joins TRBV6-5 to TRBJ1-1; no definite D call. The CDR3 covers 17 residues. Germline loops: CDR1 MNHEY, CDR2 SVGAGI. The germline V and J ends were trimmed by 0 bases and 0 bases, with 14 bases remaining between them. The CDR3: CASSYSIGPTMNTEAFF. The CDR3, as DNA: TGTGCCAGCAGTTACTCCATTGGACCGACTATGAACACTGAAGCTTTCTTT.

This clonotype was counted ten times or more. CDR3 sequence (DNA): TGTGCCAGCAGTTCTGGGGGGCAGGGGGACCTCCTTGTTTGGACCGGGGAGCTGTTTTTT. Amino acid sequence: CASSSGGQGDLLVWTGELFF. This sequence joins TRBV12-3 or TRBV12-4 and TRBJ2-2; D is possibly TRBD1 (7 bases). V dropped 4 bases and J dropped 5 bases, with 29 bases sitting between them. There are 20 residues in the CDR3.

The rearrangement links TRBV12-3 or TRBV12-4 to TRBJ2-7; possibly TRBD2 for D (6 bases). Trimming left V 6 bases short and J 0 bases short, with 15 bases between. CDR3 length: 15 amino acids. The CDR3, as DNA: TGTGCCAGCAGCCGGCCGGGACTTCCCTCCTACGAGCAGTACGTC. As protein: CASSRPGLPSYEQYV.